This TCR beta chain was recorded in a study of shared clonotypes between healthy human individuals (TCRdb year 2020). Some background on the complete study: Two women and three men aged 18 to 49 years were included in the cohort. For each donor, CD4 naive and CD4 memory were each run on three plates, CD8 naive on two plates, and CD8 memory on one plate. To estimate repertoire size and how much clonotype sharing occurs between individuals, the study deeply sequenced the blood TCR repertoires of roughly 5 healthy adults. To increase sequencing depth and limit assay-specific biases, different laboratories used diverse techniques to prepare libraries and sequence TCR repertoires. Leukapheresis yielded between about 0.85 and 9 billion PBMCs per donor.

The donors were healthy, HIV-negative adults who had no recently reported acute infections or vaccinations. Only Caucasian adults living in Nashville, Tennessee, USA were represented among the donors. CD4+ T cells were enriched by magnetic negative selection, after which naive cells were positively selected on CD45RA and the negative fraction was taken as the memory subset. After blood collection by leukapheresis, PBMCs were isolated using Ficoll-Histopaque density gradient centrifugation and then cryopreserved in the vapor phase of liquid nitrogen. Analytical flow cytometry was used to check the purity and quantity of every magnetically sorted T cell population. From each sorted fraction, genomic DNA was isolated and quantified by UV absorbance on a Nanodrop 2000c. Using the deep immunoSEQ assay, multiplex PCR amplified TCR CDR3 regions from genomic DNA. Extracted genomic DNA from each cell subset was spread evenly across all wells of several immunoSEQ 96-well plates, with each plate serving as a replicate. For sorted subsets, each replicate PCR was loaded with 200 ng genomic DNA, equivalent to 30,000 or so T cell genomes. Purified libraries were quantified with a Qubit 3.0 fluorometer, sized on a Bioanalyzer 2100, and re-quantified with the KAPA Library Quantification kit. A separate single-read 150-cycle Illumina NextSeq 550 flow cell was used to sequence each immunoSEQ 96-well plate. Processing in the source paper ran as follows. Because only junctional sequences without quality scores were contained in the immunoSEQ output, filtering matching that applied to full-length reads could not be performed. To assign V/J genes and CDR3, sequences were annotated using PyIR, a Python wrapper for IgBLAST v1.9, with IMGT germline references. Any read was removed if the V/J assignment was weak (E-value above 1e-6), the CDR3 was missing, or the read contained stop codons, out-of-frame junctions, or ambiguous translated residues. A V3J clonotype was defined by an identical inferred V gene, J gene, and CDR3 amino acid sequence. Percentage overlap between repertoires was computed as shared unique clonotypes divided by the size of the smaller repertoire. Three approaches were used to assess repertoire richness: RTK rarefaction, the Chao1 estimator, and Recon v2.1 estimates of unobserved clonotypes. Generation probabilities for all TCRbeta clonotypes obtained by the gDNA method from a handful of donors were computed using OLGA. This immuneACCESS table, as held by TCRdb, lists in-frame sequences with V and J called but not all clones. Of the missing ones, under half trace to an unresolved V gene in checked studies; the others have no known cause. V and J calls and clone size are copied from that table; D and trimming were computed from the DNA. This sample holds a few million clones; more than 90% were observed only once. Jointly, the top ten make up roughly 0.15% of the sample.

The study at large found these results: Because the study included a small number of donors, the genetic and exposure-history diversity represented was limited. Across a handful of donors, about 5.2% of naive CD4, roughly 3.5% of naive CD8, 2.3% of memory CD4, and approximately 0.4% of memory CD8 clonotypes were shared. Sampling was limited to blood, and TCR repertoires in tissue likely differ from TCR repertoires in blood. Compared with non-shared clonotypes, the clonotypes found in all four sorted-subset donors had higher generation probabilities. Pairwise subsampling led to the expectation that sequencing depth would affect the degree of clonotype sharing among donors. Incomplete sequencing was indicated by rarefaction of sorted-subset datasets, despite the large sequencing depth. Naive subsets generally had larger estimated clonotype richness than memory subsets did.

The trim is 3 bases for V and 0 bases for J, with a gap of 10 bases between the germline ends. Spanning cysteine to phenylalanine, the CDR3 consists of 14 amino acids. Just the 42-base CDR3 DNA is kept, in frame starting at base 1. From a lookup of the germline V gene (reference sequence), CDR1 and CDR2 are GTSNPN and SVGIG. As concerns this clone: Its antigen remains unidentified. Base qualities are not recorded, but no much larger clone differs from it by a single base.

The receptor comes from a man in his late teens or twenties in good health. The chain couples TRBV30 to TRBJ2-3; matching of 6 bases hints at TRBD2 as the D gene. The sample taken for sequencing was naive CD4+ T cells sorted from blood. The cell subset or site tag for this specimen amounts to: CD45RA+ positively selected. The DNA reads TGTGCCTGGAGGGGGGGACCTAGCACAGATACGCAGTATTTT. This encodes CAWRGGPSTDTQYF.